These 21 T cell receptor beta chains came from one sample sequenced in a study of CD8+ T cells in alopecia areata. TCR sequencing used cDNA made by reverse transcription of extracted RNA. Profiling relied on immunoSEQ multiplex PCR, and the TCRdb table lists in-frame clones only, not all of them. The sample holds approximately 150,000 clones; 62% are singletons and the top ten take 36%. Material: CD8+ T cells sorted from blood. The receptors stem from a human donor in good health.

The chain couples TRBV29-1 to TRBJ1-1; TRBD1 might be the D (6 bases). Germline CDR1 reads SQVTM; CDR2 reads ANQGSEA. Trimming cost V 6 bases and J 4 bases, with 21 bases left between them. The CDR3 length is 15 residues. The CDR3 sequence: CSVETGLGRSTEAFF. DNA of the CDR3: TGCAGCGTGGAAACAGGGCTTGGAAGGTCCACTGAAGCTTTCTTT.

This clone was counted between two and nine times. The genes are TRBV7-8 and TRBJ2-7; D is possibly TRBD2 (5 bases). The ends were cut back, 1 base at V and 2 bases at J, with 18 bases in the middle. The CDR3 extends over 17 amino acids. The V gene's germline CDR1 is SGHVS and CDR2 FQNEAQ. CDR3 coding DNA: TGTGCCAGCAGCTTAGGCCCCTATCTCGGGGTTCCCTACGAGCAGTACTTC. Its translation is CASSLGPYLGVPYEQYF.

This rearrangement joins TRBV2 to TRBJ2-1, with TRBD2 matching over 10 bases. Germline CDR1 SNHLY, CDR2 FYNNEI. The CDR3 spans 15 residues. Trimming at V came to 3 bases and at J to 8 bases, leaving 7 bases not matched to a gene. CDR3 amino acids: CASSDLAGERDEQFF. The CDR3 DNA follows: TGTGCCAGCAGTGACCTAGCGGGAGAACGGGATGAGCAGTTCTTC.

This chain uses TRBV9 with TRBJ2-5, with 8 bases that match TRBD2. Germline-derived CDR1 and CDR2 are SGDLS and YYNGEE. Unmatched junction bases numbered 13, after V lost 3 bases and J lost 3 bases. The CDR3 covers 17 residues. The CDR3 loop reads CASSAPKSMGLEETQYF. The CDR3 DNA reads TGTGCCAGCAGCGCGCCAAAATCCATGGGACTAGAAGAGACCCAGTACTTC.

This clone has ten or more counts. The chain employs TRBV6-6 and TRBJ1-1; tentative D call: TRBD1 (6 bases). Germline CDR1 is MNHNY and CDR2 is SVGAGI (reference sequence). CDR3 length: 12 residues. V dropped 8 bases and J dropped 10 bases, with 17 bases sitting between them. The CDR3 bases are TGTGCCAGCTGGGCAGGGGATGTAGGAGCTTTCTTT. This codes for CASWAGDVGAFF.

A single count supports this clone. The chain employs TRBV29-1 and TRBJ1-5; perhaps TRBD1 as D (6 bases). Germline CDR1 and CDR2: SQVTM and ANQGSEA. V lost 6 bases, J lost 7 bases, and 16 bases lay in between. This CDR3 has 13 residues. The CDR3 is CSVETGMGQPQHF. CDR3 nucleotides: TGCAGCGTCGAAACAGGGATGGGGCAGCCCCAGCATTTT.

The CDR3 region has the DNA TGCAGCGTTGTCGACGGGAGGGTCTACGAGCAGTACTTC. Protein product: CSVVDGRVYEQYF. The chain is built from TRBV29-1 and TRBJ2-7; TRBD2 agrees at 8 bases. The germline gives CDR1 SQVTM, CDR2 ANQGSEA. CDR3 length equals 13 residues. J gave up 3 bases and V 4 bases, and 5 bases lay outside the gene matches.

The CDR3 DNA reads as TGTGCCAGCAGCTTCGGTGGCGAGCAGTACTTC. Its translation: CASSFGGEQYF. The rearrangement joins TRBV5-6 to TRBJ2-7; the D is unclear. This CDR3 has 11 residues. Per the germline V gene, CDR1 is SGHDT and CDR2 is YYEEEE. Trimming left V 2 bases short and J 6 bases short, with 6 bases between.

This clone was seen a handful of times. V and J are TRBV6-5 and TRBJ2-7; 10 nucleotides align to TRBD2. From germline, CDR1 is MNHEY and CDR2 SVGAGI. With 2 bases clipped from V and 4 bases from J, the junction kept 5 bases outside the gene matches. This CDR3 contains 15 residues. The CDR3, as DNA: TGTGCCAGCAGTTACGTCGGACTAGCGGTTTACGAGCAGTACTTC. Its protein is CASSYVGLAVYEQYF.

The chain's CDR3 is CASSPSGGSDETQYF. The CDR3 coding sequence is TGTGCCAGCAGCCCCAGCGGCGGGAGCGACGAGACCCAGTACTTC. This chain connects TRBV7-2 to TRBJ2-5; 7 positions match TRBD2. Germline V gene sequence: CDR1 SGHTA, CDR2 FQGNSA. V lost 5 bases and J lost 5; bases outside the gene matches: 11. CDR3 length: 15 amino acids.

The chain uses TRBV5-6 and TRBJ1-2, with D possibly TRBD1 on 6 matching bases. This CDR3 region has 14 residues. The ends were cut back, 4 bases at V and 5 bases at J, with 15 bases in the middle. From germline, CDR1 is SGHDT and CDR2 YYEEEE. The CDR3 reads CASSLPSGTYGYTF. In nucleotides, the CDR3 is TGTGCCAGCAGCCTCCCCTCCGGGACATATGGCTACACCTTC.

The CDR3 DNA reads as TGTGCCAGCAGTTCCATCAGAGAGGGAAATGAGCAGTTCTTC. Translated, it gives CASSSIREGNEQFF. J is TRBJ2-1 and V is TRBV28; perhaps TRBD2 as D (5 bases). The CDR3 extends over 14 amino acids. V dropped 4 bases and J dropped 7 bases, with 14 bases sitting between them. Germline CDR1 reads MDHEN; CDR2 reads SYDVKM.

A few counts support this clone. DNA of the CDR3: TGTGCCAGCAGCTTAGGAGGGATCGCCACAGATACGCAGTATTTT. Encoded protein: CASSLGGIATDTQYF. The V call is TRBV11-2, the J call TRBJ2-3, with a possible D match to TRBD2 (5 bases). Germline CDR1 reads SGHAT; CDR2 reads FQNNGV. V was trimmed by 1 base and J by 2 bases, leaving 10 bases between them. This CDR3 is built from 15 residues.

The genes are TRBV28 and TRBJ2-7; D may be TRBD1 (6 bases). The CDR3 is made up of 13 amino acids. Trimming took 3 bases from V and 4 from J, leaving 10 bases between them. CDR1 is MDHEN and CDR2 is SYDVKM in the germline V gene. Here the CDR3 reads CASSFRGWYEQYF. Here the CDR3 DNA reads TGTGCCAGCAGTTTCAGGGGCTGGTACGAGCAGTACTTC. The full variable domain, its missing parts supplied by reference TRBV28 and TRBJ2-7, is DVKVTQSSRYLVKRTGEKVFLECVQDMDHENMFWYRQDPGLGLRLIYFSYDVKMKEKGDIPEGYSVSREKKERFSLILESASTNQTSMYLCASSFRGWYEQYFGPGTRLTVT.

The chain is built from TRBV23-1 and TRBJ2-3, with no clear D. TRBV23-1 counts as an open reading frame of uncertain function. The CDR3 spans 16 residues. V lost 4 bases and J 4 bases, leaving 18 bases between the germline ends. CDR3 nucleotides: TGCGCCAGCAGTCCTCCGGTACCAGTGGCGCCAGATACGCAGTATTTT. It translates to CASSPPVPVAPDTQYF.

The chain employs TRBV6-5 and TRBJ1-1; D gene unclear. Germline CDR1 reads MNHEY; CDR2 reads SVGAGI. Deletions cut 6 bases from V and 2 bases from J, with 10 bases between. CDR3 size: 13 residues. The CDR3 DNA reads TGTGCCAGCAGCGACGGAACTAACACTGAAGCTTTCTTT. Translation gives CASSDGTNTEAFF.

This chain links TRBV30 with TRBJ2-3; unclear D gene. Between the trimmed V and J ends, which lost 3 bases and 2 bases, there was a span of 9 bases. There are 13 residues in the CDR3. Germline CDR1 reads GTSNPN; CDR2 reads SVGIG (reference sequence). CDR3 nucleotide sequence: TGTGCCTGGAGCCGCGGAACCACAGATACGCAGTATTTT. It translates to CAWSRGTTDTQYF. Supplemented by reference TRBV30 and TRBJ2-3, the full variable domain reads SQTIHQWPATLVQPVGSPLSLECTVEGTSNPNLYWYRQAAGRGLQLLFYSVGIGQISSEVPQNLSASRPQDRQFILSSKKLLLSDSGFYLCAWSRGTTDTQYFGPGTRLTVL.

The CDR3 spells CASSFERNTGELFF. The DNA of the CDR3 is TGCGCCAGCAGCTTTGAGAGGAACACCGGGGAGCTGTTTTTT. The chain uses TRBV5-1 and TRBJ2-2; D remains ambiguous. The germline V gene has CDR1 SGHRS and CDR2 YFSETQ. CDR3 length: 14 amino acids. V lost 2 bases and J 1 base, leaving 6 bases between the germline ends.

Of note for this clone: The sample has other DNA sequences that encode this CDR3 too. V and J are TRBV7-2 and TRBJ2-1; D is undetermined. Trimming stripped 1 base from V and 4 bases from J, with 5 bases between. In germline, CDR1 is SGHTA, CDR2 FQGNSA. CDR3 length: 13 residues. This chain's CDR3 is CASSLDRYNEQFF. The CDR3 nucleotides read TGTGCCAGCAGCTTAGACCGGTACAATGAGCAGTTCTTC. Full variable domain (missing parts from reference TRBV7-2 and TRBJ2-1): GAGVSQSPSNKVTEKGKDVELRCDPISGHTALYWYRQSLGQGLEFLIYFQGNSAPDKSGLPSDRFSAERTGGSVSTLTIQRTQQEDSAVYLCASSLDRYNEQFFGPGTRLTVL.

The chain recombines TRBV4-1 with TRBJ2-7, with D perhaps TRBD1 (6 bases). With 4 bases removed from V and 1 base from J, the gap between germline ends came to 8 bases. The germline V gene encodes CDR1 MGHRA and CDR2 YSYEKL. The CDR3 totals 13 residues. The CDR3 bases are TGCGCCAGCAGCCCCAGGGGTTCCTACGAGCAGTACTTC. Its protein product is CASSPRGSYEQYF.

This chain links TRBV29-1 with TRBJ1-4; D is ambiguous. The CDR3 runs to 11 residues. CDR1 SQVTM and CDR2 ANQGSEA come from the germline V gene. V lost 1 base and J 13 bases, leaving 10 bases between the germline ends. This CDR3 reads CSVEVEGVLFF. The CDR3 nucleotides are TGCAGCGTTGAAGTGGAGGGTGTACTGTTTTTT.